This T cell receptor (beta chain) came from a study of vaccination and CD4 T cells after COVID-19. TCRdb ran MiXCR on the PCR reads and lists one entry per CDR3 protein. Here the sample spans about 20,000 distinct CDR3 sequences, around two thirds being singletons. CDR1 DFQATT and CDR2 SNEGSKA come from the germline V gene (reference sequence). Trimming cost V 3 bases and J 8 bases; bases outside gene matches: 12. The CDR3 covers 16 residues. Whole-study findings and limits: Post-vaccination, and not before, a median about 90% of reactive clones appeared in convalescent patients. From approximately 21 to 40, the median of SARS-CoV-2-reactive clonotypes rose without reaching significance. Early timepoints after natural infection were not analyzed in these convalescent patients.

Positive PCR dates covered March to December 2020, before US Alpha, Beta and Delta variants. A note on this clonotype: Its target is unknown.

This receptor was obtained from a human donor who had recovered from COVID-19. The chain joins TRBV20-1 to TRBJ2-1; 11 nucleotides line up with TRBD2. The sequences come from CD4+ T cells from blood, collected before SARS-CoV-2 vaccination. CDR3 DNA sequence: TGCAGTGCTAGGCCTACTAGCGGGAGAGGGTCCGATGAGCAGTTCTTC. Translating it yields CSARPTSGRGSDEQFF.